The 28 T cell receptor beta chains presented below share a single source sample, sequenced in a study of blood T cells in healthy people across ages. A second PCR, run for about 7 to 12 cycles, used a sample-barcoded 5' primer plus a J-beta primer mix. A single record per CDR3 protein comes from TCRdb applying MiXCR to the 5' RACE reads. Found here are about 1.4 million distinct CDR3 sequences, roughly 60% of them singletons; the top ten hold over 5.5%. The sample comprised blood. These receptors were collected from a man aged 18-30 years in good health.

The chain joins TRBV6-2 or TRBV6-3 to TRBJ1-1; a weak D match, TRBD1 (5 bases). The germline gives CDR1 MNHEY, CDR2 SVGEGT. V shed 5 bases and J shed 6 bases, with 13 bases lying between them. The CDR3 is 13 amino acids. CDR3 sequence reads: CASSPRAGAEAFF. The CDR3, as DNA: TGTGCCAGCAGTCCCAGGGCCGGGGCTGAAGCTTTCTTT.

The chain couples TRBV29-1 to TRBJ1-2, with 9 bases fitting TRBD1. In germline, CDR1 is SQVTM, CDR2 ANQGSEA. CDR3 length: 15 residues. Trimming took 4 bases from V and 5 from J; bases not matched to a gene: 11. CDR3 sequence: CSVGASGTGLYGYTF. CDR3 nucleotides: TGCAGCGTTGGCGCCTCCGGGACAGGGTTATATGGCTACACCTTC.

This clonotype was seen more than once but under ten times. J is TRBJ2-7 and V is TRBV20-1; 9 bases agree with TRBD1. Germline V gene data show CDR1 as DFQATT and CDR2 as SNEGSKA (reference sequence). After removal of 3 bases from V and 4 bases from J, the junction contained 10 bases not matched to a gene. This CDR3 has 15 amino acids. DNA of the CDR3: TGCAGTGCTAGTCACCACCGGGACAGGGATTACGAGCAGTACTTC. Protein product: CSASHHRDRDYEQYF.

This chain joins TRBV11-3 and TRBJ2-1; D possibly corresponds to TRBD2 (6 bases). The V end lost 1 base, the J end lost 7 bases, and 17 bases lay between the germline ends. CDR1 is SGHNT, CDR2 YENEEA, per germline. This CDR3 has 16 amino acids. CDR3 amino acids: CASSLGSADYKNEQFF. The CDR3 DNA follows: TGTGCCAGCAGCTTAGGTTCGGCGGACTATAAAAATGAGCAGTTCTTC. Combining the CDR3 with reference TRBV11-3 and TRBJ2-1 gives the whole variable domain EAGVVQSPRYKIIEKKQPVAFWCNPISGHNTLYWYLQNLGQGPELLIRYENEEAVDDSQLPKDRFSAERLKGVDSTLKIQPAELGDSAVYLCASSLGSADYKNEQFFGPGTRLTVL.

This clonotype was counted between two and nine times. The junction and the germline gene differ at one end; a read error may be behind it. The chain combines TRBV5-1 with TRBJ2-7; maybe TRBD1 (5 bases). The CDR3 has 14 amino acids. Germline assignment: CDR1 SGHRS and CDR2 YFSETQ. As DNA, the CDR3 is TGCGCCAGCAGCGAGGACACTAACCCCTATGAGCAGTACTTC. Encoded protein: CASSEDTNPYEQYF.

This clonotype appeared a single time. The chain carries TRBV6-1 and TRBJ1-6, with no clear D. V was cut by 5 bases and J by 6 bases, with 8 bases left in between. The CDR3 runs 13 residues. Germline CDR1 and CDR2: MNHNS and SASEGT. CDR3 nucleotides: TGTGCCAGCAGTACGGATCTTAATTCACCCCTCCACTTT. This gives the protein CASSTDLNSPLHF.

The V call is TRBV20-1, the J call TRBJ2-5; TRBD1 is a possible D gene (6 bases). Germline-derived CDR1 and CDR2 are DFQATT and SNEGSKA (reference sequence). This CDR3 contains 15 residues. V gave up 0 bases and J gave up 6 bases, with 17 bases separating them. Here the CDR3 reads CSAREIGTTTKTQYF. CDR3 DNA: TGCAGTGCTAGAGAAATCGGGACAACCACCAAGACCCAGTACTTC.

The table lists this clonotype with a few counts. The CDR3 protein is CASGQQGTYGYTF. In nucleotides, the CDR3 is TGTGCCAGCGGGCAACAGGGAACATATGGCTACACCTTC. The chain couples TRBV6-5 to TRBJ1-2, with D possibly TRBD1 on 6 matching bases. The CDR3 is made up of 13 amino acids. The V and J ends lost 8 bases and 5 bases respectively, with 15 bases between them. CDR1 is MNHEY and CDR2 is SVGAGI in the germline V gene.

The V call is TRBV20-1, the J call TRBJ2-1; 10 positions agree with TRBD2. Germline CDR1 is DFQATT and CDR2 is SNEGSKA (reference sequence). The CDR3 has 15 amino acids. With V trimmed by 0 bases and J by 7 bases, 6 bases remained unmatched. The CDR3 region has the DNA TGCAGTGCTAGAGAAAGCGGGAGGGCCGGAAATGAGCAGTTCTTC. Translating it yields CSARESGRAGNEQFF.

This clonotype has just a few counts. The rearrangement links TRBV7-2 to TRBJ2-5; possibly TRBD1 or TRBD2 for D (6 bases each). The germline CDR1 and CDR2 sequences are SGHTA and FQGNSA. V lost 5 bases and J lost 11, with 21 bases in between. The CDR3 spans 14 residues. The CDR3 protein is CASSPGDSRERQYF. In DNA, the CDR3 is TGTGCCAGCAGCCCAGGGGATTCTCGGGAGAGACAGTACTTC. Full variable domain (missing parts from reference TRBV7-2 and TRBJ2-5): GAGVSQSPSNKVTEKGKDVELRCDPISGHTALYWYRQSLGQGLEFLIYFQGNSAPDKSGLPSDRFSAERTGGSVSTLTIQRTQQEDSAVYLCASSPGDSRERQYFGPGTRLLVL.

In its sample, this clonotype was seen a few times. The J gene is TRBJ1-2, the V gene TRBV3-1; weak D call: TRBD1 (5 bases). Per the germline V gene, CDR1 is LGHDT and CDR2 is YNNKEL (reference sequence). V lost 4 bases to trimming and J lost 3 bases, with 12 bases between them. This CDR3 contains 14 residues. In DNA form, the CDR3 reads TGTGCCAGCAGCCCCACTCAGGGCCACTATGGCTACACCTTC. Protein sequence: CASSPTQGHYGYTF.

V gene TRBV5-1 combines with J gene TRBJ2-4; TRBD1 agrees at 10 bases. The closer fit of TRBJ2-5 to the DNA end suggests the J call may be wrong. Germline assignment: CDR1 SGHRS and CDR2 YFSETQ. CDR3 length equals 15 residues. CDR3 DNA: TGCGCCAGCAGCTTTGGGGACAGGGGCTGGGAGACCCAGTACTTC. This sequence encodes CASSFGDRGWETQYF.

With respect to this clonotype: A much more abundant neighbour one base away suggests this may be a read error. J is TRBJ2-5 and V is TRBV6-5; D perhaps matches TRBD2 (6 bases). The germline V gene has CDR1 MNHEY and CDR2 SVGAGI. The CDR3 sequence is 12 residues long. The V end was cut by 6 bases, the J end by 4 bases, with 9 bases between. Written as DNA, the CDR3 is TGTGCCAGCAGACGGGGGATAGAGACCCAGTACTTC. This gives the protein CASRRGIETQYF.

J is TRBJ1-1 and V is TRBV11-2, with TRBD1 matching 7 bases. From germline, CDR1 is SGHAT and CDR2 FQNNGV. This CDR3 region has 15 residues. The ends lost 5 bases at V and 7 bases at J; junction bases unmatched: 13. The DNA of the CDR3 is TGTGCCAGCAGCACTAGACAGGGCACCACCCTTGAAGCTTTCTTT. This encodes CASSTRQGTTLEAFF.

The rearrangement links TRBV10-3 to TRBJ1-1; a possible D gene is TRBD1 (5 bases). The CDR3 extends over 13 amino acids. V was pared by 7 bases and J by 1 base, with 10 bases between. Germline lookup yields CDR1 ENHRY and CDR2 SYGVKD. The CDR3 region is CAIKQGPNTEAFF. As DNA, the CDR3 is TGTGCCATCAAGCAGGGACCGAACACTGAAGCTTTCTTT.

This clonotype was counted a few times. The chain combines TRBV12-3 or TRBV12-4 with TRBJ1-1, with TRBD1 as a possible D gene (6 bases). CDR3 size: 13 residues. The V end lost 2 bases, the J end lost 6 bases, and 10 bases lay between the germline ends. The DNA for the CDR3 is TGTGCCAGCAGTTTAATAGGGGGGGCTGAAGCTTTCTTT. Translated: CASSLIGGAEAFF.

The CDR3 nucleotides are TGTGCCAGCAGTGAGCTCAGCACAACCTATGGCTACACCTTC. It is translated as CASSELSTTYGYTF. V is TRBV2 and J is TRBJ1-2; D unresolved. The CDR3 runs 14 residues. Trimming removed 3 bases from V and 4 bases from J, with 12 bases in between. Germline V gene lookup returns CDR1 SNHLY and CDR2 FYNNEI.

The rearrangement joins TRBV12-3 or TRBV12-4 to TRBJ1-1, with 7 bases lining up with TRBD1. The CDR3 length is 14 residues. With V trimmed by 3 bases and J by 3 bases, 4 bases remained unmatched. The CDR3 sequence: CASSFGTVHTEAFF. The DNA of the CDR3 is TGTGCCAGCAGTTTCGGGACAGTTCACACTGAAGCTTTCTTT.

The chain is built from TRBV7-2 and TRBJ2-7, with TRBD2 matching 10 bases. V lost 5 bases, J lost 3 bases, and 10 bases stayed unmatched. This CDR3 has 16 residues. Per germline, CDR1 SGHTA and CDR2 FQGNSA. CDR3 loop: CASSHGAGLASYEQYF. The CDR3, as DNA: TGTGCCAGCAGCCACGGGGCGGGACTAGCGAGCTACGAGCAGTACTTC.

CDR3 sequence (DNA): TGTGCCAGCAGTTACTCTATTACACGGGCCTTCTATGGCTACACCTTC. Encoded protein: CASSYSITRAFYGYTF. The V call is TRBV6-5, the J call TRBJ1-2; D is unclear. Germline V gene lookup returns CDR1 MNHEY and CDR2 SVGAGI. Trimming pared 0 bases from V and 4 bases from J, leaving 15 bases between. The CDR3 extends over 16 amino acids.

The rearrangement links TRBV6-5 to TRBJ1-2; maybe TRBD1 (6 bases). Germline V lookup: CDR1 MNHEY, CDR2 SVGAGI. Trimming took off 5 bases at V and 7 bases at J, with 20 bases between the two ends. The CDR3 is 15 residues long. CDR3 protein: CASSTIGSGGSGYTF. The CDR3, as DNA: TGTGCCAGCAGTACCATCGGAAGTGGGGGCAGTGGCTACACCTTC.

This clonotype was counted between two and nine times. The CDR3 DNA reads TGCAGTGCTAGAGCCGGACTAGCAGGACAAGAGACCCAGTACTTC. This gives the protein CSARAGLAGQETQYF. This chain uses TRBV20-1 with TRBJ2-5, with 8 bases fitting TRBD2. The V gene's germline CDR1 is DFQATT and CDR2 SNEGSKA (reference sequence). V was clipped by 1 base and J by 2 bases; unmatched bases: 6. This CDR3 has 15 residues.

The chain employs TRBV6-2 or TRBV6-3 and TRBJ2-5; 8 bases align to TRBD2. CDR1 is MNHEY, CDR2 SVGEGT, per germline. The CDR3 runs 16 residues. After removal of 3 bases from V and 2 bases from J, the junction contained 8 bases not matched to a gene. The CDR3 spells CASSYGTSGPQETQYF. CDR3 nucleotide sequence: TGTGCCAGCAGTTATGGCACTAGCGGACCGCAAGAGACCCAGTACTTC.

The rearrangement uses TRBV9 and TRBJ2-3; D is ambiguous. This CDR3 is 13 amino acids long. Germline V gene lookup returns CDR1 SGDLS and CDR2 YYNGEE. V lost 6 bases, J lost 1 base, and 9 bases lay in between. CDR3: CASNPEGTDTQYF. Written as DNA, the CDR3 is TGTGCCAGCAACCCCGAGGGCACAGATACGCAGTATTTT.

This clonotype has a single count. This sequence joins TRBV7-9 and TRBJ2-7, with a possible D match to TRBD2 (6 bases). Germline-derived CDR1 and CDR2 are SEHNR and FQNEAQ (reference sequence). Trimming removed 4 bases at V and 0 bases at J, with 13 bases between. The CDR3 extends over 15 amino acids. CDR3 nucleotides: TGTGCCAGCAGCTCTAGCGCGCGGTCCTCCTACGAGCAGTACTTC. It translates to CASSSSARSSYEQYF.

V is TRBV3-1 and J is TRBJ2-5, with D hard to call. The V gene lost 1 base and the J gene lost 3 bases, with 15 bases spanning the gap. The CDR3 has 16 amino acids. CDR1 LGHDT and CDR2 YNNKEL come from the germline V gene (reference sequence). The CDR3, as DNA: TGTGCCAGCAGCCAAGTGGGTTTAGGCAACGAAGAGACCCAGTACTTC. It is translated as CASSQVGLGNEETQYF.

The rearrangement joins TRBV6-2 or TRBV6-3 to TRBJ2-2; possibly TRBD2 for D (5 bases). Germline V gene data show CDR1 as MNHEY and CDR2 as SVGEGT. CDR3 length equals 12 residues. The V and J ends lost 7 bases and 5 bases respectively, with 8 bases between them. CDR3 bases: TGTGCCAGCACCAGAGGGACCGGGGAGCTGTTTTTT. It translates to CASTRGTGELFF.

This clonotype was seen only a few times. This sequence joins TRBV4-2 and TRBJ1-1, with D perhaps TRBD1 (5 bases). Germline CDR1 is LGHNA and CDR2 is YNFKEQ. The ends were cut back, 0 bases at V and 2 bases at J, with 10 bases in the middle. The CDR3 spans 15 residues. The CDR3 bases are TGTGCCAGCAGCCAAGAGTTGGGGGGAAACACTGAAGCTTTCTTT. Protein product: CASSQELGGNTEAFF.